The present TCR beta chain was sequenced within a study of blood T cell repertoires in COVID-19. Study in general: Acute and convalescent COVID-19 samples came from the United States, Italy and Spain. PBMCs, B-cell-depleted T cells, or T cells provided the cDNA or gDNA that made up the material.

The germline V gene encodes CDR1 MNHEY and CDR2 SVGAGI. The length of the CDR3 is 13 residues. Trimming left V 7 bases short and J 6 bases short, with 13 bases between. Original data processing: Reference gene primer amplification gave estimated nucleated cell counts. TCRdb's table, derived via immunoSEQ multiplex PCR, lists solely in-frame clones and lacks some. The V and J calls and the clone size are those of that table, but D and trimming were determined from the DNA. The top ten clones hold approximately 12% of a sample with about 64,000 clones, approximately 80% of them seen once. This rearrangement joins TRBV6-5 to TRBJ2-1; possible D gene TRBD2, 6 bases. The sample comprised peripheral blood. The sequence came from a man aged 80 or over with acute or convalescent COVID-19. The CDR3 DNA reads as TGTGCCAGCACCGACCTCGGGGGCAATGAGCAGTTCTTC. Translated, it gives CASTDLGGNEQFF.